A single TCR beta chain is shown here with its context. This entry is derived from a study of siplizumab effects on memory and regulatory T cells. J was trimmed by 4 bases and V by 3 bases; bases with no gene match: 10. The V gene's germline CDR1 is SGHDN and CDR2 FVKESK. This CDR3 comprises 17 residues. The data were produced by immunoSEQ multiplex PCR, yet TCRdb's version contains in-frame clones alone and is incomplete. This table has around 110,000 clones, roughly 94% appearing once. This clonotype originated in a human donor in good health. The material sequenced was non-Treg CD4+ T cells sorted from blood. This chain links TRBV14 with TRBJ2-1; 9 bases match TRBD2. The CDR3 region is CASSQGPSGAIYNEQFF. In DNA, the CDR3 is TGTGCCAGCAGCCAGGGGCCTAGCGGGGCAATATACAATGAGCAGTTCTTC.